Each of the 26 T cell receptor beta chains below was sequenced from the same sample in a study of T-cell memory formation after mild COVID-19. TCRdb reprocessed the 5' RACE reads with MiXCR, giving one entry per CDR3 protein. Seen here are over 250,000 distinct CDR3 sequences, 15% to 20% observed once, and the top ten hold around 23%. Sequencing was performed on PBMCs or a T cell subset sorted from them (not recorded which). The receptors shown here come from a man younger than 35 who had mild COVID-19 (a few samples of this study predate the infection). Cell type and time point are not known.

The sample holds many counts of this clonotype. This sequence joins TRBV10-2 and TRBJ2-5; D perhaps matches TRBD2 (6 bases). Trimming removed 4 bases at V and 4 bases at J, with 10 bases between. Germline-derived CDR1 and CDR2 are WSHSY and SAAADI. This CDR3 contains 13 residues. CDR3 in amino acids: CASSGDSRETQYF. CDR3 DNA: TGCGCCAGCAGTGGGGACTCGCGAGAGACCCAGTACTTC.

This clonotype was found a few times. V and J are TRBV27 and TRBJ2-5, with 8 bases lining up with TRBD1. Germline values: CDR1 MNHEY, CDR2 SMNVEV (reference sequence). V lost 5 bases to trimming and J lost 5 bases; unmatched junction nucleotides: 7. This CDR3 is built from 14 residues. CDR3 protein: CASSIHRGWETQYF. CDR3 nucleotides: TGTGCCAGCAGTATCCACAGGGGGTGGGAGACCCAGTACTTC.

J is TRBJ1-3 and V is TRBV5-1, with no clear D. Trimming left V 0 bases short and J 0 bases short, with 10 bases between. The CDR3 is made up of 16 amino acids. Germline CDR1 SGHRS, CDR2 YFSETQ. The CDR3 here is CASSLGPRDSGNTIYF. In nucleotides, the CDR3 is TGCGCCAGCAGCTTGGGGCCCAGAGACTCTGGAAACACCATATATTTT.

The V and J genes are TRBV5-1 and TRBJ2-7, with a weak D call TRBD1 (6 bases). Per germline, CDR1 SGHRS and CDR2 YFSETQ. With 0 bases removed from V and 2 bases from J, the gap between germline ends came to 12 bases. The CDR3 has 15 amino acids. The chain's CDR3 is CASSLGTAPTYEQYF. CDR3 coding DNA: TGCGCCAGCAGCTTGGGGACAGCGCCTACCTACGAGCAGTACTTC.

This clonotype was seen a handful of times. CDR3 amino acids: CASSRDRGLMNTEAFF. The CDR3, as DNA: TGCGCCAGCAGCCGCGACAGGGGACTCATGAACACTGAAGCTTTCTTT. The chain joins TRBV4-3 to TRBJ1-1, with 8 positions matching TRBD1. Germline-derived CDR1 and CDR2 are LGHNA and YSLEER. CDR3 size: 16 residues. V gave up 4 bases and J gave up 0 bases; unmatched junction bases: 7.

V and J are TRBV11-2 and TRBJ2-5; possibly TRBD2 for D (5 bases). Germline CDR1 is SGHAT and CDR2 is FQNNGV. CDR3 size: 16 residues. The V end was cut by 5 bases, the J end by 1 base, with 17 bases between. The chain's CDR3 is CASSPTSLAPQETQYF. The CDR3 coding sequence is TGTGCCAGCAGCCCTACCTCCCTAGCCCCCCAAGAGACCCAGTACTTC.

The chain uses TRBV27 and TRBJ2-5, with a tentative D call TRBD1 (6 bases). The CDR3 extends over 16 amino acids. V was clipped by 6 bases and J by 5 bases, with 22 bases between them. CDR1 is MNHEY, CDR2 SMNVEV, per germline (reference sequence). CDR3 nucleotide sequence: TGTGCCAGCAGCTCAGGGGCCGCTGCCCCCCGGGAGACCCAGTACTTC. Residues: CASSSGAAAPRETQYF.

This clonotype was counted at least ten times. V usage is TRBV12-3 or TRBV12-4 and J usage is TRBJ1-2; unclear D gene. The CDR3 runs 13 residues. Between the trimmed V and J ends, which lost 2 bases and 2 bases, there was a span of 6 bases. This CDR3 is CASSLNTNYGYTF. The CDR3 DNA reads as TGTGCCAGCAGTTTAAACACGAACTATGGCTACACCTTC.

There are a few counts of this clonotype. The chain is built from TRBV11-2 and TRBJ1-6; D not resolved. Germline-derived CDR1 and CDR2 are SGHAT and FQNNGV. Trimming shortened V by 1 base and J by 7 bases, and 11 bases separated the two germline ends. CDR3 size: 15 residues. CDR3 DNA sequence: TGTGCCAGCAGCTTAGTGGGCAGATTAAATTCACCCCTCCACTTT. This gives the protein CASSLVGRLNSPLHF.

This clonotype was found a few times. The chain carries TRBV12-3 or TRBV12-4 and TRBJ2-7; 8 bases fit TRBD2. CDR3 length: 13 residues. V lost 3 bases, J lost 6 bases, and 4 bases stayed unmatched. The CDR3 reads CASSFSGTIEQYF. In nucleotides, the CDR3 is TGTGCCAGCAGTTTTAGCGGGACAATCGAGCAGTACTTC.

CDR3 sequence: CASSLGSRLDNEQFF. CDR3 nucleotide sequence: TGTGCCAGCAGCTTAGGAAGCCGACTAGATAATGAGCAGTTCTTC. The chain joins TRBV7-3 to TRBJ2-1; the D gene is possibly TRBD2 (6 bases). Germline V gene sequence: CDR1 SGHTA, CDR2 FQGTGA. The CDR3 totals 15 residues. The V end lost 2 bases, the J end lost 7 bases, and 15 bases lay between the germline ends.

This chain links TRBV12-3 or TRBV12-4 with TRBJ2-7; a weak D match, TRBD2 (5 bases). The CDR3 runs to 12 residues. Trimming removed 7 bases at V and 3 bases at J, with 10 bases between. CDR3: CASTGVFYEQYF. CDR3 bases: TGTGCCAGCACCGGGGTTTTCTACGAGCAGTACTTC.

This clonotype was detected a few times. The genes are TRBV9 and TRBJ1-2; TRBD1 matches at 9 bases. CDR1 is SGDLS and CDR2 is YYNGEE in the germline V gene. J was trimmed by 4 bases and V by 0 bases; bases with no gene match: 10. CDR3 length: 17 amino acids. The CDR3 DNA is TGTGCCAGCAGCGTAGAGAACAGGGGGCGGGATGGCTATGGCTACACCTTC. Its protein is CASSVENRGRDGYGYTF.

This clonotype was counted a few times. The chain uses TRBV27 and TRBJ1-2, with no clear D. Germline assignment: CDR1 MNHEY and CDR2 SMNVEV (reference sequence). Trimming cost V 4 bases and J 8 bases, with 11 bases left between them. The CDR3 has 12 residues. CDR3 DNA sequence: TGTGCCAGCAGTTCCCGACGAGGGGGCTACACCTTC. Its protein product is CASSSRRGGYTF.

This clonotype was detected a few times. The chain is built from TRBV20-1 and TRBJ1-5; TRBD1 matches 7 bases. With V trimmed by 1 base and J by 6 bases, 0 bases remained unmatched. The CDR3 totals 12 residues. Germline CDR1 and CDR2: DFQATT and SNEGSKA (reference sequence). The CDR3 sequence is CSARGQGQPQHF. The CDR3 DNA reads TGCAGTGCTAGAGGACAGGGTCAGCCCCAGCATTTT.

CDR3 DNA: TGTGCCAGCAGTTTACGCTCCGAGCCGTATAATGAAAAACTGTTTTTT. Translation: CASSLRSEPYNEKLFF. V usage is TRBV6-5 and J usage is TRBJ1-4; the D is unclear. Trimming pared 4 bases from V and 4 bases from J, leaving 16 bases between. The CDR3 runs to 16 residues. The V gene's germline CDR1 is MNHEY and CDR2 SVGAGI.

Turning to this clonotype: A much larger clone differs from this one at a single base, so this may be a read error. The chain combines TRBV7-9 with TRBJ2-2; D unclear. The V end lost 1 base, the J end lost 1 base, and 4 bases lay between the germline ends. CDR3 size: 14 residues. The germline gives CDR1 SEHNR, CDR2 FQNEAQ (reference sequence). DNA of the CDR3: TGTGCCAGCAGCTTAGACCTGAACACCGGGGAGCTGTTTTTT. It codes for CASSLDLNTGELFF.

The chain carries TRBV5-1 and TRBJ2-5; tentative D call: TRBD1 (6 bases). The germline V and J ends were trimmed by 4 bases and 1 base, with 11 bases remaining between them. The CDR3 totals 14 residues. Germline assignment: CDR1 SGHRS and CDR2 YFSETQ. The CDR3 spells CASSPDRPQETQYF. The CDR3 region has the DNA TGCGCCAGCAGCCCCGACAGGCCCCAAGAGACCCAGTACTTC.

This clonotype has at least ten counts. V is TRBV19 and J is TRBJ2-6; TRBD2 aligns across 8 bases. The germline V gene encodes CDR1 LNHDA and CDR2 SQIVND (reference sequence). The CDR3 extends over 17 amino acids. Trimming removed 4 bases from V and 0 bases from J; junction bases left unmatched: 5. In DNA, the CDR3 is TGTGCCAGTAGTAGCCCGGGAGGGCGCTCTGGGGCCAACGTCCTGACTTTC. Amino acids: CASSSPGGRSGANVLTF.

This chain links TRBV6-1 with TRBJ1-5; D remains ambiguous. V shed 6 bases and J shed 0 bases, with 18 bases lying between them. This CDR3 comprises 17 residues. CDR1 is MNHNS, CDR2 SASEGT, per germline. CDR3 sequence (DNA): TGTGCCAGCAGACCACGGAGGCCACGCCATAGCAATCAGCCCCAGCATTTT. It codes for CASRPRRPRHSNQPQHF.

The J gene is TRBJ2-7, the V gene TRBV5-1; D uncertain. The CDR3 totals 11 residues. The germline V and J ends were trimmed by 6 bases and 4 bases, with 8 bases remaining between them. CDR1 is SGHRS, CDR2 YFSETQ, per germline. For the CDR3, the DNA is TGCGCCAGCACCTCTAGGTACGAGCAGTACGTC. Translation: CASTSRYEQYV.

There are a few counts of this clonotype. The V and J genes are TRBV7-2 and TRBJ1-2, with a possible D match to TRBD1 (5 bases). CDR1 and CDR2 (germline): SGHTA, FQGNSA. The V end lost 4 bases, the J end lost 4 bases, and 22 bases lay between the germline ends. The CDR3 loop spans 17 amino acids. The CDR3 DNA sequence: TGTGCCAGCAGCTCTCACACCCCCGCGGGGGACCTCTATGGCTACACCTTC. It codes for CASSSHTPAGDLYGYTF. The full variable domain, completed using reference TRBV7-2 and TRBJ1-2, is GAGVSQSPSNKVTEKGKDVELRCDPISGHTALYWYRQSLGQGLEFLIYFQGNSAPDKSGLPSDRFSAERTGGSVSTLTIQRTQQEDSAVYLCASSSHTPAGDLYGYTFGSGTRLTVV.

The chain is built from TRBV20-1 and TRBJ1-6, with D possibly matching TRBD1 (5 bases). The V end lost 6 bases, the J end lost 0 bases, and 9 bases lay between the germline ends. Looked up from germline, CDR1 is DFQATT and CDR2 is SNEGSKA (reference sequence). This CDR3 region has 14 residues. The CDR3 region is CSANRISYNSPLHF. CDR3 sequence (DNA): TGCAGTGCGAACAGGATCTCCTATAATTCACCCCTCCACTTT.

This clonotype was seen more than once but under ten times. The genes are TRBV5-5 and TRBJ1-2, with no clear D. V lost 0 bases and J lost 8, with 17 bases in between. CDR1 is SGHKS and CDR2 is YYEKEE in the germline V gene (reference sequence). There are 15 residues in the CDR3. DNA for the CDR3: TGTGCCAGCAGCTTGGGGGTTGAGGCCCGGGAGGGCTACACCTTC. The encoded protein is CASSLGVEAREGYTF.

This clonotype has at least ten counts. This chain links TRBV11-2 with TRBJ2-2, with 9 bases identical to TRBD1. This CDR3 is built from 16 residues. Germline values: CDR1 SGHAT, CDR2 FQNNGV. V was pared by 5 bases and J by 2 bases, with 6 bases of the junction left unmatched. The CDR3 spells CASSPRDRVNTGELFF. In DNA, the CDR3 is TGTGCCAGCAGCCCGAGGGACAGGGTTAACACCGGGGAGCTGTTTTTT.

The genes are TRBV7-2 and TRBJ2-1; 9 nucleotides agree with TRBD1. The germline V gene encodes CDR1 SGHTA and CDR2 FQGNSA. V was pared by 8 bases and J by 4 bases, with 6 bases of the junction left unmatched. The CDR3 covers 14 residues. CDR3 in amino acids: CASRRDRVYNEQFF. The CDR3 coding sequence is TGTGCCAGCCGGCGGGACAGGGTGTACAATGAGCAGTTCTTC.